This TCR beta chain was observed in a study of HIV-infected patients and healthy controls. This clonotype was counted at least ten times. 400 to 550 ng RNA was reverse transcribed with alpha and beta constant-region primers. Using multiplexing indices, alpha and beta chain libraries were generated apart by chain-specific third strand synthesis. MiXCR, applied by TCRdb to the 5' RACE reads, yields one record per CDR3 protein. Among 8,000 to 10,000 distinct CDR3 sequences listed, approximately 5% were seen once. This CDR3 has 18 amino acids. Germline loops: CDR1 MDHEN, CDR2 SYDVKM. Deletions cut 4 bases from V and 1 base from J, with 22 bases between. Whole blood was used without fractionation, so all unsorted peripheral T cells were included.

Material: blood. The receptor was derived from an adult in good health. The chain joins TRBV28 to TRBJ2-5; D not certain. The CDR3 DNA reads TGTGCCAGCAGTTCGTCCGAGACATCTCTCTGGGCCCAAGAGACCCAGTACTTC. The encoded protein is CASSSSETSLWAQETQYF.